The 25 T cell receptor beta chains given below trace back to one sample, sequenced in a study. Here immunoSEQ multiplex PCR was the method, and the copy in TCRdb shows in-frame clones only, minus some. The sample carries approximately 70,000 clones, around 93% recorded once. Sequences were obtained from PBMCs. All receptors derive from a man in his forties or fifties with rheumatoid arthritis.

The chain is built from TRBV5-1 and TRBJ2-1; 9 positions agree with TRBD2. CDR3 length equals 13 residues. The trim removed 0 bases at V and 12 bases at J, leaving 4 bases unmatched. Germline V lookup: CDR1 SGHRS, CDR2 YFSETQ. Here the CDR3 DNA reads TGCGCCAGCAGCTTGGTGTTAGCGGGAGCGCAGTTCTTC. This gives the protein CASSLVLAGAQFF.

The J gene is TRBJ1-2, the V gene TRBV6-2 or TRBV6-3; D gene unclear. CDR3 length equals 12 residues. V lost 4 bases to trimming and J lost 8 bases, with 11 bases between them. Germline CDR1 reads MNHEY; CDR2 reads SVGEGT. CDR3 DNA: TGTGCCAGCAGTTTCTTCTCTGGGGGCTACACCTTC. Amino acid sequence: CASSFFSGGYTF.

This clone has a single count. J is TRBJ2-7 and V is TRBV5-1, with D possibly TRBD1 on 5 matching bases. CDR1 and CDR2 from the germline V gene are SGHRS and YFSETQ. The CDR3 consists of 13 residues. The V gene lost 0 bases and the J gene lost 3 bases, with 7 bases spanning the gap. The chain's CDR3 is CASSLVQGYEQYF. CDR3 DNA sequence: TGCGCCAGCAGCTTGGTGCAGGGCTACGAGCAGTACTTC.

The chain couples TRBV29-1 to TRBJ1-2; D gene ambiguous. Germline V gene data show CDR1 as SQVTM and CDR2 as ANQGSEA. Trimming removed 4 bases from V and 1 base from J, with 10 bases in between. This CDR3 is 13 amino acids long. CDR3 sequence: CSVVQGFNYGYTF. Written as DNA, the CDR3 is TGCAGCGTTGTTCAAGGATTTAACTATGGCTACACCTTC.

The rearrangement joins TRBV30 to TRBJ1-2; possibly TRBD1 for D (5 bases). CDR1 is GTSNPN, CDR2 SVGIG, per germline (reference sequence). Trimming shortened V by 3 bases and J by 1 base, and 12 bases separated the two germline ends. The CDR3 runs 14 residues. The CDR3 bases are TGTGCCTGGAGGCGGAGGGGCGATAACTATGGCTACACCTTC. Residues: CAWRRRGDNYGYTF.

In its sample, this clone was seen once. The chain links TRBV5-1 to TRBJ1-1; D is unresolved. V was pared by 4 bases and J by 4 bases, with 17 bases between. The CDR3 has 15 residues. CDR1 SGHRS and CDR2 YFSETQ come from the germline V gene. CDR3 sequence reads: CASSIEVGVGTEAFF. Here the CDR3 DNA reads TGCGCCAGCAGCATCGAAGTTGGGGTCGGCACTGAAGCTTTCTTT.

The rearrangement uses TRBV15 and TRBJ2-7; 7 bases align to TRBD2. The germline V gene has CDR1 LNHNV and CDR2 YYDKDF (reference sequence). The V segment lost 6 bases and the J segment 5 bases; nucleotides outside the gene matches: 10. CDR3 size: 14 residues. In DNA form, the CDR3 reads TGTGCCACCAGGGGGGGGGTACGTAAGGACGAGCAGTACTTC. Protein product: CATRGGVRKDEQYF. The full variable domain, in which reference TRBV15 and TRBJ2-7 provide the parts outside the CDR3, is DAMVIQNPRYQVTQFGKPVTLSCSQTLNHNVMYWYQQKSSQAPKLLFHYYDKDFNNEADTPDNFQSRRPNTSFCFLDIRSPGLGDTAMYLCATRGGVRKDEQYFGPGTRLTVT.

The CDR3 loop is CASSIQGNTEAFF. As DNA, the CDR3 is TGTGCCAGTAGTATCCAAGGGAACACTGAAGCTTTCTTT. J is TRBJ1-1 and V is TRBV19; D gene unclear. The CDR3 length is 13 residues. Trimming removed 3 bases from V and 1 base from J, with 6 bases in between. CDR1 is LNHDA and CDR2 is SQIVND in the germline V gene (reference sequence).

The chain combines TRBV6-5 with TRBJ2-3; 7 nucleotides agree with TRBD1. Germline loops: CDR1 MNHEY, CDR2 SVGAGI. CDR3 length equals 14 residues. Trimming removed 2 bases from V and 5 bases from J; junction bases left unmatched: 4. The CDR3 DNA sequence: TGTGCCAGCAGTTACGGACAGGCGGGAGATACGCAGTATTTT. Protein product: CASSYGQAGDTQYF.

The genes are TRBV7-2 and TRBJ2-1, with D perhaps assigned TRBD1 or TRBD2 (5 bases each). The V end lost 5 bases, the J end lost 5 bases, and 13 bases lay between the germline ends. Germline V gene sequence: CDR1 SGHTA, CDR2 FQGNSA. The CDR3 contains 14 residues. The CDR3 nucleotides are TGTGCCAGCAGCCACCGGGGCCCCAACAATGAGCAGTTCTTC. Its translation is CASSHRGPNNEQFF.

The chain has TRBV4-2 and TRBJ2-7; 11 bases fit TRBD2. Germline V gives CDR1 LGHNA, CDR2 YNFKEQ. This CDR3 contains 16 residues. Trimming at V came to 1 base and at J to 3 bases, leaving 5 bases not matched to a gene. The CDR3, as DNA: TGTGCCAGCAGCCAAGTTGGGACTAGCGGTTACTACGAGCAGTACTTC. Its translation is CASSQVGTSGYYEQYF.

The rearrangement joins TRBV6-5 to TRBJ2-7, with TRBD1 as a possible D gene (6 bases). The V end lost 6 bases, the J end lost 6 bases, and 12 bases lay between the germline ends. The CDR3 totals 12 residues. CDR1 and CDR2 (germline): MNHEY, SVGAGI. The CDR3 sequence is CASRDSASEQYF. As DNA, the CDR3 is TGTGCCAGCAGGGACAGCGCGTCCGAGCAGTACTTC.

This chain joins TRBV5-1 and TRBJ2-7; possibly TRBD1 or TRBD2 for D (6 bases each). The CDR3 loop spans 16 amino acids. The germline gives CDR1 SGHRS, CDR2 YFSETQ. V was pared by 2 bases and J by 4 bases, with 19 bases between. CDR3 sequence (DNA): TGCGCCAGCAGCTTAGAAGGGGGACTGCGACAGTACGAGCAGTACTTC. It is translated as CASSLEGGLRQYEQYF.

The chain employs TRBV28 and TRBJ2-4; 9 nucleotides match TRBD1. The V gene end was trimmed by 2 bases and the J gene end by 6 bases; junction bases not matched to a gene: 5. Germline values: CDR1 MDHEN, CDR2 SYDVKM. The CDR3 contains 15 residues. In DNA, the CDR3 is TGTGCCAGCAGTTTACCCGGACAGGGGTTAAACATTCAGTACTTC. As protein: CASSLPGQGLNIQYF.

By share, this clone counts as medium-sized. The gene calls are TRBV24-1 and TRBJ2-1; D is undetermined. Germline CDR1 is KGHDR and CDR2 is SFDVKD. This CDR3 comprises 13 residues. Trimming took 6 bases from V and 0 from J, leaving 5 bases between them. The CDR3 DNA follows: TGTGCCACCAGTAAGAGCTCCTACAATGAGCAGTTCTTC. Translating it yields CATSKSSYNEQFF.

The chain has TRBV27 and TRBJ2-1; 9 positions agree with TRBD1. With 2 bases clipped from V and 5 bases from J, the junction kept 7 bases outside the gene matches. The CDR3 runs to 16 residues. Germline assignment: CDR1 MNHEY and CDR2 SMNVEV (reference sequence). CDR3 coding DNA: TGTGCCAGCAGTTTAGCCGGGACAGGGACAGACAATGAGCAGTTCTTC. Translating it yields CASSLAGTGTDNEQFF.

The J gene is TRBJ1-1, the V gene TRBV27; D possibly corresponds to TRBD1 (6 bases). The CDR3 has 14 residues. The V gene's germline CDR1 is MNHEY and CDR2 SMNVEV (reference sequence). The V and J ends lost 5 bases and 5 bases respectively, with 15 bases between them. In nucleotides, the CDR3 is TGTGCCAGCAGTGTACAGGGTAGTAGGACTGAAGCTTTCTTT. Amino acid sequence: CASSVQGSRTEAFF.

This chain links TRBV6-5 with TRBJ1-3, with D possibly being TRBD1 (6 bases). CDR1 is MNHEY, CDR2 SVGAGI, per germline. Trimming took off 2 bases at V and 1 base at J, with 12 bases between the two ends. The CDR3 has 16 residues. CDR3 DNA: TGTGCCAGCAGTTACCGACAAGGGGGATCTGGAAACACCATATATTTT. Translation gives CASSYRQGGSGNTIYF.

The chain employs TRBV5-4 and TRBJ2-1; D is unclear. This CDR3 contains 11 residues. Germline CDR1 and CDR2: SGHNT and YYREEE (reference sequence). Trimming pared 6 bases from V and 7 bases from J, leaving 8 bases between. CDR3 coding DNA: TGTGCCAGCACTCGTCTTAATGAGCAGTTCTTC. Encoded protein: CASTRLNEQFF. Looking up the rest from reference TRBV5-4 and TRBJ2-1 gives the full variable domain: ETGVTQSPTHLIKTRGQQVTLRCSSQSGHNTVSWYQQALGQGPQFIFQYYREEENGRGNFPPRFSGLQFPNYSSELNVNALELDDSALYLCASTRLNEQFFGPGTRLTVL.

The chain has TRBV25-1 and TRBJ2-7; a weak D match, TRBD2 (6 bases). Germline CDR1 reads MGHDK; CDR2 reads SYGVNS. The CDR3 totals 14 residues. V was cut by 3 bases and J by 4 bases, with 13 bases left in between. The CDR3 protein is CASSDSGTLYEQYF. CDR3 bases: TGTGCCAGCAGTGATTCCGGGACTCTATACGAGCAGTACTTC.

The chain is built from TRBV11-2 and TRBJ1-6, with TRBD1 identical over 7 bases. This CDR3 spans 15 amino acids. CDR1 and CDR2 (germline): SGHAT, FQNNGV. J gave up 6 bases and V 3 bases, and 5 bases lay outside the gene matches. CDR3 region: CASSFYRGGNSPLHF. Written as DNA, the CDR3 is TGTGCCAGCAGCTTTTACAGGGGAGGTAATTCACCCCTCCACTTT.

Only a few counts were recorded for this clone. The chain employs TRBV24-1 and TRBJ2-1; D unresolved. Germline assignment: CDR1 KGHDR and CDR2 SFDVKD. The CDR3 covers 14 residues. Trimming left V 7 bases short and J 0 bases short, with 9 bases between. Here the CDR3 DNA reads TGTGCCACCAGGGACGATAGCTCCTACAATGAGCAGTTCTTC. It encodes CATRDDSSYNEQFF.

The CDR3 here is CASSLRTGLGYEQYF. The CDR3 bases are TGTGCCAGCAGTTTACGGACAGGGCTGGGCTACGAGCAGTACTTC. This rearrangement joins TRBV28 to TRBJ2-7, with 8 bases aligning to TRBD1. The CDR3 is made up of 15 amino acids. V trimming: 2 bases; J trimming: 3 bases; junction bases outside the gene matches: 6. Germline V lookup: CDR1 MDHEN, CDR2 SYDVKM.

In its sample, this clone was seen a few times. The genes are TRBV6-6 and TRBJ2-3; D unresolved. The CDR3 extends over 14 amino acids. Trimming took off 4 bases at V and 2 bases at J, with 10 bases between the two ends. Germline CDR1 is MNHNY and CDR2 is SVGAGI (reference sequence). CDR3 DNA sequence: TGTGCCAGCAGTTCCAGGCCCTACACAGATACGCAGTATTTT. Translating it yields CASSSRPYTDTQYF.

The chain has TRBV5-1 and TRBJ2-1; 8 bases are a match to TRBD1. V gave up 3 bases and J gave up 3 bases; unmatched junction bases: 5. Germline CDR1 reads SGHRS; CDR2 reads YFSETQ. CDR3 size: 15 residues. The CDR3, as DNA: TGCGCCAGCAGCTCTTGGACAGGGAGCTACAATGAGCAGTTCTTC. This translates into CASSSWTGSYNEQFF.